This entry concerns a single T cell receptor (beta chain). The sample is drawn from a study of Tregs in tolerant kidney transplant recipients. Profiled with immunoSEQ multiplex PCR; TCRdb holds only in-frame clones, not every one. The table has 75,000 to 95,000 clones, approximately 92% seen once. The sequenced sample consisted of CD8+ T cells from blood. This sequence was found in a human donor in good health.

CDR3 DNA: TGTGCCAGCAGTCTTGGCACATACTACGAGCAGTACTTC. As protein: CASSLGTYYEQYF. The chain recombines TRBV7-2 with TRBJ2-7, with unresolved D. The germline V gene encodes CDR1 SGHTA and CDR2 FQGNSA. This CDR3 has 13 amino acids. V was pared by 6 bases and J by 3 bases, with 12 bases between.